Below, 23 T cell receptor beta chains from the same sample are listed, as sequenced in a study of blood T cell repertoires in COVID-19 (dated by TCRdb to the early 2020s). The protocol used for the library was the immunoSEQ multiplex PCR assay. Held by TCRdb, this immuneACCESS table contains in-frame sequences only and omits some clones. Under half of the omission traces to an unresolved V gene where checked; the cause of the rest is unknown. This sample lists tens of thousands of clones; 85% to 90% were detected once. Almost 5% of the sample is in the top ten clones. Sequencing was done on a sample of peripheral blood. The source is a woman in her fifties or sixties with active COVID-19.

As regards this clone: Other DNA sequences in the same sample also yield this CDR3. The chain carries TRBV10-3 and TRBJ2-2, with 11 nucleotides matching TRBD1. V shed 2 bases, J shed 4 bases, and the junction held 0 bases outside the gene matches. Germline V gene data show CDR1 as ENHRY and CDR2 as SYGVKD. The CDR3 consists of 15 residues. The CDR3 nucleotides read TGTGCCATCAGTGAGGGACAGGGGGCCACCGGGGAGCTGTTTTTT. It is translated as CAISEGQGATGELFF.

The chain joins TRBV7-9 to TRBJ2-3, with TRBD2 identical over 8 bases. Germline V gene sequence: CDR1 SEHNR, CDR2 FQNEAQ (reference sequence). This CDR3 is built from 16 residues. V was clipped by 5 bases and J by 3 bases; unmatched bases: 10. CDR3: CASSPYQRESTDTQYF. CDR3 in DNA: TGTGCCAGCAGCCCATACCAGCGGGAGAGTACAGATACGCAGTATTTT.

The J gene is TRBJ2-6, the V gene TRBV5-1, with 10 bases fitting TRBD2. Trimming at V came to 5 bases and at J to 0 bases, leaving 8 bases not matched to a gene. From germline, CDR1 is SGHRS and CDR2 YFSETQ. The CDR3 is 18 amino acids. This CDR3 is CASSSVAGGLSGANVLTF. CDR3 DNA sequence: TGCGCCAGCAGTTCGGTAGCGGGAGGTCTCTCTGGGGCCAACGTCCTGACTTTC.

V is TRBV18 and J is TRBJ2-5; no reliable D call. Looked up from germline, CDR1 is KGHSH and CDR2 is LQKENI. The CDR3 length is 14 residues. V was cut by 0 bases and J by 2 bases, with 7 bases left in between. Here the CDR3 reads CASSPPGRQETQYF. The CDR3 DNA reads TGTGCCAGCTCACCACCGGGCAGGCAAGAGACCCAGTACTTC.

This sequence joins TRBV23-1 and TRBJ1-2; D unresolved. TRBV23-1 is an ORF for which the function is uncertain. The CDR3 consists of 15 residues. Trimming pared 5 bases from V and 4 bases from J, leaving 17 bases between. The CDR3 DNA reads as TGCGCCAGCAGTTTTTTTGGGCCGGATATCTATGGCTACACCTTC. It specifies CASSFFGPDIYGYTF.

V is TRBV2 and J is TRBJ2-1; 7 nucleotides match TRBD2. Germline V gene lookup returns CDR1 SNHLY and CDR2 FYNNEI. The ends lost 6 bases at V and 12 bases at J; junction bases unmatched: 11. The CDR3 extends over 13 amino acids. The CDR3 here is CASRTTGPGGQFF. The CDR3 bases are TGTGCCAGCAGAACTACAGGTCCGGGGGGGCAGTTCTTC.

This clone has a single count. V and J are TRBV5-4 and TRBJ2-2, with 7 bases fitting TRBD1. V gave up 4 bases and J gave up 3 bases; unmatched junction bases: 6. Germline assignment: CDR1 SGHNT and CDR2 YYREEE (reference sequence). This CDR3 comprises 15 residues. CDR3 in DNA: TGTGCCAGCAGCCGAGGACAGGCCGACACCGGGGAGCTGTTTTTT. Its translation is CASSRGQADTGELFF.

The chain couples TRBV11-2 to TRBJ1-3; no definite D call. This CDR3 spans 17 amino acids. Germline values: CDR1 SGHAT, CDR2 FQNNGV. With 5 bases removed from V and 2 bases from J, the gap between germline ends came to 19 bases. The CDR3 nucleotides read TGTGCCAGCAGCCGAGTGATGGGCCGGTGGGCTGGAAACACCATATATTTT. Translated: CASSRVMGRWAGNTIYF.

This clone was seen just once. The chain combines TRBV19 with TRBJ1-5; D is perhaps TRBD1 (6 bases). Germline V lookup: CDR1 LNHDA, CDR2 SQIVND (reference sequence). CDR3 size: 12 residues. V dropped 4 bases and J dropped 7 bases, with 8 bases sitting between them. The CDR3 is CASSNREQPQHF. CDR3 nucleotides: TGTGCCAGTAGTAACAGGGAGCAGCCCCAGCATTTT.

The chain has TRBV27 and TRBJ2-6; tentatively, D is TRBD2 (5 bases). Germline assignment: CDR1 MNHEY and CDR2 SMNVEV (reference sequence). The CDR3 covers 15 residues. V lost 10 bases to trimming and J lost 2 bases, with 15 bases between them. CDR3 amino acids: CATGPLGAGANVLTF. The CDR3 coding sequence is TGTGCCACCGGCCCCCTGGGAGCTGGGGCCAACGTCCTGACTTTC.

The CDR3 loop reads CASSFSVTNSPLHF. The CDR3 DNA follows: TGTGCCAGCTCTTTTTCGGTCACGAATTCACCCCTCCACTTT. V gene TRBV19 combines with J gene TRBJ1-6, with D hard to call. In germline, CDR1 is LNHDA, CDR2 SQIVND (reference sequence). V lost 9 bases and J lost 7, with 16 bases in between. There are 14 residues in the CDR3. The whole variable domain, remainder taken from reference TRBV19 and TRBJ1-6, is DGGITQSPKYLFRKEGQNVTLSCEQNLNHDAMYWYRQDPGQGLRLIYYSQIVNDFQKGDIAEGYSVSREKKESFPLTVTSAQKNPTAFYLCASSFSVTNSPLHFGNGTRLTVT.

The gene calls are TRBV19 and TRBJ1-6; tentatively, D is TRBD1 (6 bases). The CDR3 has 15 amino acids. Germline V CDR1 and CDR2: LNHDA, SQIVND (reference sequence). Trimming pared 8 bases from V and 0 bases from J, leaving 11 bases between. The chain's CDR3 is CASGDRSSYNSPLHF. For the CDR3, the DNA is TGTGCCAGTGGTGACAGGAGCTCCTATAATTCACCCCTCCACTTT.

The chain links TRBV18 to TRBJ2-2; D perhaps matches TRBD1 (5 bases). This CDR3 is 17 amino acids long. The V and J ends lost 3 bases and 1 base respectively, with 15 bases between them. The V gene's germline CDR1 is KGHSH and CDR2 LQKENI. CDR3 residues: CASSPLRGFGNTGELFF. The CDR3 bases are TGTGCCAGCTCACCGCTTAGGGGTTTCGGGAACACCGGGGAGCTGTTTTTT.

This clone was counted a few times. The V and J genes are TRBV19 and TRBJ1-6, with a tentative D call TRBD1 (6 bases). CDR1 is LNHDA, CDR2 SQIVND, per germline (reference sequence). V was shortened by 3 bases and J by 13 bases, with 13 bases between the two germline ends. This CDR3 has 13 amino acids. CDR3 sequence reads: CASSIFGQKPLHF. The DNA for the CDR3 is TGTGCCAGTAGTATTTTCGGACAGAAGCCCCTCCACTTT.

The chain is built from TRBV7-6 and TRBJ2-2, with D possibly matching TRBD1 (6 bases). Deletions cut 4 bases from V and 6 bases from J, with 15 bases between. Germline values: CDR1 SGHVS, CDR2 FNYEAQ. The CDR3 runs 15 residues. In DNA, the CDR3 is TGTGCCAGCAGCTCAACCCCAACAGGGCCCGGGGAGCTGTTTTTT. This sequence encodes CASSSTPTGPGELFF.

This chain uses TRBV7-3 with TRBJ2-2; 9 bases map to TRBD2. Germline V gene lookup returns CDR1 SGHTA and CDR2 FQGTGA. The junction had 11 bases not matched to a gene; V was cut back by 5 bases and J by 4 bases. This CDR3 spans 17 amino acids. CDR3 nucleotide sequence: TGTGCCAGCAGCCTACGACCACTAGCGGGCGGCACCGGGGAGCTGTTTTTT. This gives the protein CASSLRPLAGGTGELFF.

The chain is built from TRBV12-3 or TRBV12-4 and TRBJ2-7; 7 bases fit TRBD1. V shed 6 bases and J 4 bases; nucleotides not matched to a gene: 6. The CDR3 consists of 13 residues. As DNA, the CDR3 is TGTGCCAGCAGCCGACAGGGTAATTACGAGCAGTACTTC. Translated: CASSRQGNYEQYF.

The rearrangement links TRBV12-3 or TRBV12-4 to TRBJ2-3; D ambiguous. This CDR3 is built from 13 residues. V gave up 5 bases and J gave up 3 bases, with 9 bases separating them. The CDR3: CASSSSRTDTQYF. The CDR3 DNA sequence: TGTGCCAGCAGTAGTTCTAGAACAGATACGCAGTATTTT.

This rearrangement joins TRBV3-1 (or the pseudogene TRBV3-2) to TRBJ2-7, with a possible D match to TRBD1 (5 bases). Germline V CDR1 and CDR2: LGHDT, YNNKEL (reference sequence). Deletions cut 1 base from V and 1 base from J, with 8 bases between. The CDR3 consists of 14 residues. In DNA, the CDR3 is TGTGCCAGCAGCCAAGGGACACCGTCCTACGAGCAGTACTTC. Protein sequence: CASSQGTPSYEQYF.

The chain carries TRBV2 and TRBJ2-3; 10 nucleotides agree with TRBD2. Unmatched junction bases numbered 7, after V lost 1 base and J lost 0 bases. This CDR3 has 18 amino acids. The germline V gene encodes CDR1 SNHLY and CDR2 FYNNEI. The CDR3 region has the DNA TGTGCCAGCAGTGAAGTGCTAGCGGGAGTGGCTAGCACAGATACGCAGTATTTT. Translated, it gives CASSEVLAGVASTDTQYF.

J is TRBJ1-2 and V is TRBV3-1 (or the pseudogene TRBV3-2); D remains unclear. The CDR3 runs 14 residues. From germline, CDR1 is LGHDT and CDR2 YNNKEL (reference sequence). V was pared by 2 bases and J by 8 bases, with 15 bases between. CDR3 DNA: TGTGCCAGCAGCCAAAACCTACCCCGCGGAGGCTACACCTTC. Translated, it gives CASSQNLPRGGYTF.

The V call is TRBV7-3, the J call TRBJ2-7; no firm D call. Germline V gene sequence: CDR1 SGHTA, CDR2 FQGTGA. Trimming took off 4 bases at V and 2 bases at J, with 6 bases between the two ends. The CDR3 is 12 residues long. The CDR3 region is CASSSNPYEQYF. DNA for the CDR3: TGTGCCAGCAGCTCTAACCCCTACGAGCAGTACTTC.

The chain recombines TRBV29-1 with TRBJ2-5, with TRBD1 matching 8 bases. There are 14 residues in the CDR3. The trim removed 2 bases at V and 7 bases at J, leaving 9 bases unmatched. CDR1 is SQVTM and CDR2 is ANQGSEA in the germline V gene. Here the CDR3 reads CSVEFRTGPGTQYF. Written as DNA, the CDR3 is TGCAGCGTTGAATTCAGGACAGGGCCAGGGACCCAGTACTTC.